The 9 T cell receptor beta chains reported below all come from one sample, sequenced in a study of molecular identifiers for immune sequencing clone quantification. MiXCR, run by TCRdb on the PCR reads, gives a single entry per CDR3 protein. The sample lists some 41,000 distinct CDR3 sequences, approximately 17% seen once, with roughly 6.9% in the top ten. Sequencing was carried out using naive CD8+ T cells from blood, with Jurkat cell RNA spiked in. Specified subset: FACS-sorted CD8+CD4-CCR7+CD45RA+ naive T cells. The receptors originated from a human donor in good health. Some libraries in this study had Jurkat cell RNA spiked in.

This clonotype has at least ten counts. The chain carries TRBV4-3 and TRBJ2-7, with D maybe TRBD2 (5 bases). The CDR3 runs 16 residues. V dropped 1 base and J dropped 1 base, with 14 bases sitting between them. Germline V CDR1 and CDR2: LGHNA, YSLEER. This CDR3 reads CASSQGSGYGSYEQYF. The DNA for the CDR3 is TGCGCCAGCAGCCAAGGATCGGGGTACGGATCCTACGAGCAGTACTTC.

This clonotype was recorded many times. J is TRBJ2-1 and V is TRBV14; 7 nucleotides line up with TRBD1. Germline values: CDR1 SGHDN, CDR2 FVKESK. The CDR3 totals 16 residues. Germline trimming cut 0 bases from V and 6 bases from J; bases unmatched to any gene: 8. The CDR3 DNA is TGTGCCAGCAGCCAAGACGAGGCAGGGGGATTCAATGAGCAGTTCTTC. It specifies CASSQDEAGGFNEQFF.

This clonotype was seen repeatedly, ten times or more. In nucleotides, the CDR3 is TGTGCCAGCAGCTTAGGAGGGGTTGGCTACACCTTC. It yields the protein CASSLGGVGYTF. The chain combines TRBV7-2 with TRBJ1-2; TRBD1 might be the D (5 bases). This CDR3 is 12 amino acids long. Germline lookup yields CDR1 SGHTA and CDR2 FQGNSA. Between the trimmed V and J ends, which lost 1 base and 7 bases, there was a span of 7 bases.

The sample holds a few counts of this clonotype. The V and J genes are TRBV4-3 and TRBJ2-7, with 11 bases fitting TRBD2. Germline CDR1 and CDR2: LGHNA and YSLEER. The CDR3 contains 15 residues. Trimming cost V 4 bases and J 4 bases; bases outside gene matches: 6. In DNA, the CDR3 is TGCGCCAGCAGCCCCGTAGCGGGAGGGGCATACGAGCAGTACTTC. It translates to CASSPVAGGAYEQYF.

The chain recombines TRBV7-9 with TRBJ2-3; D is unresolved. V was trimmed by 5 bases and J by 2 bases, leaving 8 bases between them. CDR3 length equals 13 residues. CDR1 SEHNR and CDR2 FQNEAQ come from the germline V gene (reference sequence). CDR3 DNA: TGTGCCAGCAGCCCATGGAACACAGATACGCAGTATTTT. Protein sequence: CASSPWNTDTQYF.

This clonotype was seen repeatedly, ten times or more. The chain combines TRBV7-2 with TRBJ2-2, with D unresolved. This CDR3 has 13 amino acids. Germline V CDR1 and CDR2: SGHTA, FQGNSA. V dropped 0 bases and J dropped 6 bases, with 5 bases sitting between them. The chain's CDR3 is CASSLAYPGELFF. The DNA for the CDR3 is TGTGCCAGCAGCTTAGCATACCCCGGGGAGCTGTTTTTT.

As for this clonotype: It may be a read error: a sequence one base away is much more abundant. The chain carries TRBV6-2 or TRBV6-3 and TRBJ2-7, with D maybe TRBD2 (6 bases). Trimming took off 5 bases at V and 4 bases at J, with 15 bases between the two ends. Germline V gene sequence: CDR1 MNHEY, CDR2 SVGEGT. CDR3 size: 14 residues. The CDR3 reads CASSTRPGLYEQYF. For the CDR3, the DNA is TGTGCCAGCAGTACCCGTCCGGGACTTTACGAGCAGTACTTC.

Ten or more counts support this clonotype. J is TRBJ2-3 and V is TRBV7-2; D may correspond to TRBD1 or TRBD2 (5 bases each). Germline CDR1 is SGHTA and CDR2 is FQGNSA. The V and J ends lost 7 bases and 6 bases respectively, with 20 bases between them. The CDR3 is 15 amino acids. The DNA of the CDR3 is TGTGCCAGCACCCCCTGGGGGAATTCCGTTGATACGCAGTATTTT. It translates to CASTPWGNSVDTQYF.

This clonotype was counted at least ten times. V and J are TRBV20-1 and TRBJ2-7; possible D gene TRBD2, 7 bases. The CDR3 runs 14 residues. Trimming cost V 0 bases and J 6 bases, with 15 bases left between them. Germline lookup yields CDR1 DFQATT and CDR2 SNEGSKA (reference sequence). The CDR3 nucleotides read TGCAGTGCTAGAGATGCCCAGGGGACTACCGAGCAGTACTTC. Translated: CSARDAQGTTEQYF.